Sequencing of this T cell receptor beta chain was carried out in a study of Ad26.COV2.S vaccination and SARS-CoV-2 variants. About the study: A COV1001 Ad26.COV2.S trial-arm participant provided the sample. Overall study findings and caveats: Responses of T cells in total may have been underestimated by the TCR breadth and depth analyses.

This CDR3 comprises 13 residues. Per germline, CDR1 MNHEY and CDR2 SVGEGT. Trimming removed 2 bases from V and 1 base from J, with 6 bases in between. This clone was found once. The antigen is not known. TCRdb's copy holds only in-frame clones and misses some; the assay was immunoSEQ multiplex PCR. The sample has around 300,000 clones, approximately 87% seen once. Treatment here: around 19 received Ad26.COV2.S at low or high dose, single or two shots; about five received placebo; per-sample allocation not given. Sample collection was performed on day 63 after the first vaccine or placebo injection. This chain uses TRBV6-2 or TRBV6-3 with TRBJ2-7; D ambiguous. This sequence originates from a person between 18 and 65 years old who received the Ad26.COV2.S COVID-19 vaccine or a placebo. The sequenced sample was peripheral blood, obtained in a trial of Ad26.COV2.S vaccine versus placebo. Written as DNA, the CDR3 is TGTGCCAGCAGTTACAAAGGGTCCTACGAGCAGTACTTC. Translated, it gives CASSYKGSYEQYF.